The clone carrying this T cell receptor (beta chain) was observed at least ten times. The sample is drawn from a study of T-cell reconstitution after alpha-beta-depleted transplantation in children. TCRbeta library preparation incorporated unique molecular identifiers. TCRdb used MiXCR to reprocess the PCR reads, holding one entry per CDR3 protein. The sample carries some 530,000 distinct CDR3 sequences, approximately 13% recorded once. The sequence derives from a human donor who donated a stem cell graft to a child with combined immunodeficiency. Material: PBMCs from the stem cell graft donor, obtained from the stem cell graft.

The CDR3 loop reads CASSSTTGREAFF. CDR3 DNA sequence: TGTGCCAGCAGCTCGACAACAGGACGTGAAGCTTTCTTT. The chain links TRBV7-2 to TRBJ1-1; D is possibly TRBD1 (5 bases). The CDR3 spans 13 residues. CDR1 SGHTA and CDR2 FQGNSA come from the germline V gene. Trimming took 4 bases from V and 7 from J, leaving 13 bases between them.